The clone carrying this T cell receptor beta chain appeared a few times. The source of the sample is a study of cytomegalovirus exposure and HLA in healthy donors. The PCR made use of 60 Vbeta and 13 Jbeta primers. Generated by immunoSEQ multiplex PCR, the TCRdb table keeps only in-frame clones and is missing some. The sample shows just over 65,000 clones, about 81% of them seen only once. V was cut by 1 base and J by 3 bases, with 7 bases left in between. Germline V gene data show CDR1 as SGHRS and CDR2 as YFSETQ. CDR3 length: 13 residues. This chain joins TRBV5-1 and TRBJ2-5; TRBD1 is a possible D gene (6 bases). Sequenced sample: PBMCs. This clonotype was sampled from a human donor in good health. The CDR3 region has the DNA TGCGCCAGCAGCTTGACAGGGAAAGAGACCCAGTACTTC. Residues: CASSLTGKETQYF. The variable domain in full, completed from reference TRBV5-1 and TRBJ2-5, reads KAGVTQTPRYLIKTRGQQVTLSCSPISGHRSVSWYQQTPGQGLQFLFEYFSETQRNKGNFPGRFSGRQFSNSRSEMNVSTLELGDSALYLCASSLTGKETQYFGPGTRLLVL.